The 4 T cell receptor beta chains reported below all come from one sample, sequenced in a study of monozygotic twins with inflammatory bowel disease. TCRdb reprocessed the 5' RACE reads and keeps a single row for each CDR3 protein, giving no DNA. The sample holds more than 350,000 distinct CDR3 sequences. Sample: blood. The receptors stem from a human donor with ulcerative colitis or Crohn's disease, or a healthy co-twin of an affected twin (not recorded which).

CDR3 sequence: CASSLVRLAEVSYEQYF. The V gene is TRBV11-2, the J gene TRBJ2-7; TCRdb selects TRBD2, and the lack of DNA leaves this call unchecked. Germline V gene data show CDR1 as SGHAT and CDR2 as FQNNGV. The length of the CDR3 is 17 residues.

The gene calls are TRBV5-4 and TRBJ2-1. This CDR3 comprises 18 residues. Germline CDR1 and CDR2: SGHNT and YYREEE (reference sequence). The CDR3 reads CASSLSLDGGSSYNEQFF.

The chain uses TRBV6-1 and TRBJ2-1; TCRdb's assignment of TRBD1 cannot be checked, as there is no DNA. CDR3 length equals 13 residues. Germline V CDR1 and CDR2: MNHNS, SASEGT. CDR3 residues: CASSEWQGDEQFF.

The CDR3 sequence is CASSGTGYTGELFF. This rearrangement joins TRBV6-1 to TRBJ2-2; as DNA is missing, the TRBD1 call by TCRdb cannot be tested. This CDR3 has 14 amino acids. Looked up from germline, CDR1 is MNHNS and CDR2 is SASEGT.